This record covers a single T cell receptor (beta chain). The data were taken from a study of blood T cell repertoires in COVID-19. Whole-study context: Samples came from the United States, Italy and Spain, spanning acute and convalescent COVID-19. From T cells, B-cell-depleted T cells, or PBMCs came the material, which was cDNA or gDNA.

The cohort comprised adults aged 18 to 89 years residing in approximately 25 US areas. Cohorts were based on clinical histories the participants reported. CDR1 and CDR2 (germline): LNHDA, SQIVND (reference sequence). V gave up 4 bases and J gave up 4 bases; unmatched junction bases: 3. The CDR3 loop spans 13 amino acids. Clones were sequenced by immunoSEQ multiplex PCR, and TCRdb holds only the in-frame ones, with some missing. The sample holds about 270,000 clones, 75% to 85% seen once. The rearrangement uses TRBV19 and TRBJ1-1; 7 positions agree with TRBD1. Sequenced sample: PBMCs or T cells enriched from blood (not recorded which). This receptor was taken from a woman in her forties or fifties with acute COVID-19. The CDR3 region is CASSRAGGTEAFF. CDR3 sequence (DNA): TGTGCCAGTAGTAGGGCAGGGGGCACTGAAGCTTTCTTT.